These 27 T cell receptor beta chains share one sample of origin, sequenced in a study of blood T cell repertoires in COVID-19. Generated by immunoSEQ multiplex PCR, the TCRdb table keeps only in-frame clones and is missing some. The data hold some 270,000 clones, with 85% observed a single time. Material for sequencing was PBMCs or T cells enriched from blood (not recorded which). Source of these receptors: a woman aged 50 to 60 who had been exposed to COVID-19.

The chain employs TRBV9 and TRBJ1-1; TRBD1 is a possible D gene (6 bases). The germline gives CDR1 SGDLS, CDR2 YYNGEE. The germline V and J ends were trimmed by 5 bases and 4 bases, with 15 bases remaining between them. CDR3 size: 14 residues. The CDR3 reads CASSLDSRPTEAFF. In DNA, the CDR3 is TGTGCCAGCAGTTTGGACAGCCGCCCCACTGAAGCTTTCTTT.

The chain joins TRBV6-5 to TRBJ1-2; D is ambiguous. Trimming pared 0 bases from V and 7 bases from J, leaving 15 bases between. CDR3 length: 15 residues. The germline CDR1 and CDR2 sequences are MNHEY and SVGAGI. The CDR3 loop reads CASSYSGQVISGYTF. In DNA form, the CDR3 reads TGTGCCAGCAGTTACTCGGGCCAGGTAATCTCTGGCTACACCTTC.

This clone was found a few times. The J gene is TRBJ1-1, the V gene TRBV7-2; D unresolved. Germline V gene data show CDR1 as SGHTA and CDR2 as FQGNSA. V was trimmed by 1 base and J by 1 base, leaving 10 bases between them. This CDR3 has 15 residues. CDR3 region: CASSLVGGANTEAFF. The CDR3 DNA sequence: TGTGCCAGCAGCTTAGTAGGAGGAGCGAACACTGAAGCTTTCTTT.

V gene TRBV2 combines with J gene TRBJ1-1; D unresolved. CDR3 length: 14 amino acids. The V gene lost 2 bases and the J gene lost 1 base, with 8 bases spanning the gap. Germline V CDR1 and CDR2: SNHLY, FYNNEI. Here the CDR3 DNA reads TGTGCCAGCAGTGAAATAGGGAGGAACACTGAAGCTTTCTTT. Its protein product is CASSEIGRNTEAFF.

This rearrangement joins TRBV6-5 to TRBJ2-2, with D perhaps matching TRBD2 (6 bases). This CDR3 region has 14 residues. V was pared by 8 bases and J by 0 bases, with 10 bases between. The germline gives CDR1 MNHEY, CDR2 SVGAGI. CDR3 DNA: TGTGCCAGCGGCCGGACTACGAACACCGGGGAGCTGTTTTTT. Protein sequence: CASGRTTNTGELFF.

The chain is built from TRBV6-5 and TRBJ1-4; D not resolved. V lost 1 base and J lost 4, with 10 bases in between. Germline V lookup: CDR1 MNHEY, CDR2 SVGAGI. The CDR3 covers 15 residues. This CDR3 is CASSYFGRDNEKLFF. Here the CDR3 DNA reads TGTGCCAGCAGTTACTTCGGACGGGATAATGAAAAACTGTTTTTT.

The chain uses TRBV4-1 and TRBJ2-3; TRBD2 matches at 16 bases. Germline loops: CDR1 MGHRA, CDR2 YSYEKL. The CDR3 length is 19 residues. The ends lost 4 bases at V and 3 bases at J; junction bases unmatched: 10. CDR3 protein: CASSLSGTSGGAGTDTQYF. The CDR3 DNA reads TGCGCCAGCAGCCTTTCTGGGACTAGCGGGGGGGCGGGGACAGATACGCAGTATTTT.

This rearrangement joins TRBV7-9 to TRBJ2-6; the D is unclear. The V gene lost 3 bases and the J gene lost 1 base, with 10 bases spanning the gap. Germline loops: CDR1 SEHNR, CDR2 FQNEAQ (reference sequence). The CDR3 runs 16 residues. In DNA, the CDR3 is TGTGCCAGCAGCTTTCCTCGTACTTCTGGGGCCAACGTCCTGACTTTC. Translation gives CASSFPRTSGANVLTF.

The chain has TRBV7-6 and TRBJ1-1, with D maybe TRBD1 (5 bases). Germline CDR1 is SGHVS and CDR2 is FNYEAQ. The CDR3 has 14 amino acids. The ends were cut back, 4 bases at V and 5 bases at J, with 14 bases in the middle. CDR3 nucleotide sequence: TGTGCCAGCAGCTCCCGGACGGGGGGAACTGAAGCTTTCTTT. Its translation is CASSSRTGGTEAFF.

This clone was seen just once. The V call is TRBV30, the J call TRBJ2-7; 7 bases match TRBD2. Trimming took 1 base from V and 2 from J; bases not matched to a gene: 5. CDR1 and CDR2 from the germline V gene are GTSNPN and SVGIG (reference sequence). The CDR3 is made up of 14 amino acids. The CDR3 DNA follows: TGTGCCTGGAGTGGGGGGGGTCTTCCCTACGAGCAGTACTTC. This gives the protein CAWSGGGLPYEQYF.

The chain uses TRBV10-3 and TRBJ2-3, with TRBD2 identical over 7 bases. From germline, CDR1 is ENHRY and CDR2 SYGVKD. Trimming cost V 2 bases and J 0 bases; bases outside gene matches: 8. There are 17 residues in the CDR3. CDR3 amino acids: CAISEPGGFSSTDTQYF. CDR3 nucleotides: TGTGCCATCAGTGAGCCGGGAGGATTCTCTAGCACAGATACGCAGTATTTT.

The chain couples TRBV5-1 to TRBJ2-7; 7 positions agree with TRBD1. Losses at the gene ends were 0 bases for V and 6 bases for J; bases not matched to a gene: 6. The CDR3 covers 14 residues. Germline V gene sequence: CDR1 SGHRS, CDR2 YFSETQ. The CDR3 sequence: CASSLGQGVSEQYF. As DNA, the CDR3 is TGCGCCAGCAGCTTGGGACAGGGAGTCAGCGAGCAGTACTTC.

The chain is built from TRBV10-1 and TRBJ2-7, with TRBD2 identical over 9 bases. CDR3 length: 16 amino acids. Germline values: CDR1 WNHNN, CDR2 SYGVQD (reference sequence). Trimming took 8 bases from V and 6 from J; bases not matched to a gene: 17. In nucleotides, the CDR3 is TGCGCCAGCTTGGGTCAGCGGGGGGCACGGGGTCGCGAGCAGTACTTC. Amino acids: CASLGQRGARGREQYF.

Ten or more counts support this clone. The genes are TRBV11-1 and TRBJ2-1; D gene unclear. The germline V gene encodes CDR1 SGHAT and CDR2 FQDESV (reference sequence). V dropped 1 base and J dropped 9 bases, with 7 bases sitting between them. CDR3 size: 12 residues. CDR3 protein: CASSLGAPEQFF. The CDR3 DNA follows: TGTGCCAGCAGCTTAGGGGCCCCTGAGCAGTTCTTC. The full variable domain, rest sourced from reference TRBV11-1 and TRBJ2-1, is EAEVAQSPRYKITEKSQAVAFWCDPISGHATLYWYRQILGQGPELLVQFQDESVVDDSQLPKDRFSAERLKGVDSTLKIQPAELGDSAMYLCASSLGAPEQFFGPGTRLTVL.

The chain uses TRBV5-4 and TRBJ2-7; TRBD1 is a possible D gene (6 bases). The V and J ends lost 4 bases and 4 bases respectively, with 12 bases between them. The CDR3 spans 13 residues. Germline CDR1 is SGHNT and CDR2 is YYREEE (reference sequence). The CDR3 here is CASSQGQIYEQYF. In DNA, the CDR3 is TGTGCCAGCAGCCAAGGACAGATTTACGAGCAGTACTTC.

The chain carries TRBV28 and TRBJ1-5, with no clear D. V was cut by 6 bases and J by 0 bases, with 6 bases left in between. The germline gives CDR1 MDHEN, CDR2 SYDVKM. The CDR3 covers 13 residues. The CDR3 sequence: CASSLSSNQPQHF. The CDR3 nucleotides are TGTGCCAGCAGCCTAAGTAGCAATCAGCCCCAGCATTTT.

The chain combines TRBV30 with TRBJ1-1; possibly TRBD1 for D (6 bases). Germline CDR1 reads GTSNPN; CDR2 reads SVGIG (reference sequence). The ends were cut back, 3 bases at V and 11 bases at J, with 13 bases in the middle. The CDR3 consists of 11 residues. The CDR3 DNA is TGTGCCTGGAGCGGGACAAATAAGGCTTTCTTT. This codes for CAWSGTNKAFF.

J is TRBJ1-2 and V is TRBV30, with D possibly TRBD1 on 6 matching bases. This CDR3 comprises 14 residues. V was cut by 4 bases and J by 4 bases, with 16 bases left in between. Germline lookup yields CDR1 GTSNPN and CDR2 SVGIG (reference sequence). CDR3 DNA sequence: TGTGCCTGGACTGACGGGGGGGGCGGCTATGGCTACACCTTC. The encoded protein is CAWTDGGGGYGYTF.

The chain recombines TRBV11-2 with TRBJ2-3; 12 nucleotides align to TRBD2. CDR3 size: 17 residues. J gave up 6 bases and V 5 bases, and 12 bases lay outside the gene matches. CDR1 and CDR2 (germline): SGHAT, FQNNGV. CDR3: CASSPGVLAGGGDTQYF. As DNA, the CDR3 is TGTGCCAGCAGCCCGGGAGTACTAGCGGGGGGAGGGGATACGCAGTATTTT.

V and J are TRBV5-1 and TRBJ2-1; 9 bases line up with TRBD1. The V segment lost 4 bases and the J segment 6 bases; nucleotides outside the gene matches: 8. CDR3 size: 15 residues. Germline assignment: CDR1 SGHRS and CDR2 YFSETQ. The CDR3 loop reads CASSLDSGQGNEQFF. The DNA for the CDR3 is TGCGCCAGCAGCCTGGACTCGGGACAGGGCAATGAGCAGTTCTTC.

The chain couples TRBV7-9 to TRBJ2-7; D uncertain. Germline CDR1 SEHNR, CDR2 FQNEAQ (reference sequence). The CDR3 consists of 13 residues. V gave up 5 bases and J gave up 3 bases, with 11 bases separating them. The CDR3 region has the DNA TGTGCCAGCAGCCACCCCCACAACTACGAGCAGTACTTC. It is translated as CASSHPHNYEQYF.

This clone was recorded at least ten times. The chain couples TRBV12-3 or TRBV12-4 to TRBJ2-5; D perhaps matches TRBD1 (5 bases). CDR3 length: 13 amino acids. V lost 3 bases to trimming and J lost 5 bases, with 10 bases between them. This CDR3 reads CASSFPGQETQYF. The CDR3 DNA is TGTGCCAGCAGTTTTCCAGGGCAGGAGACCCAGTACTTC.

This chain links TRBV7-2 with TRBJ2-3; D might be TRBD2 (5 bases). V lost 2 bases and J 4 bases, leaving 10 bases between the germline ends. The germline gives CDR1 SGHTA, CDR2 FQGNSA. The CDR3 extends over 14 amino acids. The CDR3: CASSLRRSADTQYF. The CDR3 DNA follows: TGTGCCAGCAGCTTAAGGAGGAGCGCAGATACGCAGTATTTT.

The chain uses TRBV5-1 and TRBJ2-4, with D perhaps matching TRBD2 (5 bases). V shed 5 bases and J shed 1 base, with 13 bases lying between them. Germline CDR1 SGHRS, CDR2 YFSETQ. The CDR3 has 15 residues. Here the CDR3 reads CASSVGVGAKNIQYF. CDR3 DNA: TGCGCCAGCAGTGTCGGGGTGGGGGCCAAAAACATTCAGTACTTC.

This chain joins TRBV29-1 and TRBJ2-3; 7 nucleotides agree with TRBD1. The CDR3 has 17 residues. CDR1 and CDR2 from the germline V gene are SQVTM and ANQGSEA. V lost 4 bases and J lost 2; bases outside the gene matches: 15. CDR3 sequence: CSVGLSLGTDFTDTQYF. CDR3 in DNA: TGCAGCGTTGGGTTGAGCTTGGGGACAGACTTCACAGATACGCAGTATTTT.

The rearrangement uses TRBV18 and TRBJ2-1; TRBD1 aligns across 9 bases. The germline gives CDR1 KGHSH, CDR2 LQKENI. V lost 0 bases and J lost 4; bases outside the gene matches: 4. The CDR3 spans 16 residues. CDR3 sequence: CASSPPDRGFYNEQFF. The CDR3 coding sequence is TGTGCCAGCTCACCACCGGACAGGGGTTTTTACAATGAGCAGTTCTTC.

V usage is TRBV2 and J usage is TRBJ2-1, with D uncertain. V was cut by 6 bases and J by 13 bases, with 19 bases left in between. This CDR3 has 13 residues. Germline loops: CDR1 SNHLY, CDR2 FYNNEI. This CDR3 is CASSVGSFHPQFF. The CDR3 coding sequence is TGTGCCAGCAGCGTGGGCTCGTTTCACCCCCAGTTCTTC.